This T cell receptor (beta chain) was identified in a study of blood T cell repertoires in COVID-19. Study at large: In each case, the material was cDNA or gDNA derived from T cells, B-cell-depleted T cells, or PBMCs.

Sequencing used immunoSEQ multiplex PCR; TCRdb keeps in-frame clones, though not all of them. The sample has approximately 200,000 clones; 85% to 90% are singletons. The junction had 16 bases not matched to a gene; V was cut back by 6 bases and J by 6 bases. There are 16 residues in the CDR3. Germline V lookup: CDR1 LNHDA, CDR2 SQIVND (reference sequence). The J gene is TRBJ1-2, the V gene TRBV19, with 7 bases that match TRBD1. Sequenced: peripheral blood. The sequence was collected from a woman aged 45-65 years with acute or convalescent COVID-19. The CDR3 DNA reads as TGTGCCAGTAGGACCTTTACAGGGGAAAATGAGGATGGCTACACCTTC. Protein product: CASRTFTGENEDGYTF.